This T cell receptor beta chain derives from a study of CD8 T cells in ankylosing spondylitis. Study conclusions and caveats: In reactive arthritis synovial fluid and blood, some motif variants had been reported before. Relatively rare in peripheral blood, disease-linked clones were also CD8+. For ankylosing spondylitis blood, a TCR beta motif of about 8 highly homologous variants appeared characteristic. Matched ankylosing spondylitis synovial fluid reportedly contained a significantly enriched population of disease-linked clones.

In making TCR beta libraries, quantitative 5'-RACE with molecular barcodes was used. From the 5' RACE reads, TCRdb called clonotypes with MiXCR, one entry per CDR3 protein. Of a few hundred thousand distinct CDR3 sequences listed, 18% are singletons. This CDR3 region has 14 residues. Germline loops: CDR1 SQVTM, CDR2 ANQGSEA. V was shortened by 3 bases and J by 0 bases, with 10 bases between the two germline ends. Details on this clonotype: Its antigen is not identified.

The chain carries TRBV29-1 and TRBJ2-3; no firm D call. The sequenced sample was blood, either unsorted or a sorted T cell fraction (not recorded which). The clonotype comes from a male donor with ankylosing spondylitis. Written as DNA, the CDR3 is TGCAGCGTTGATCGAACGGTCAGCACAGATACGCAGTATTTT. Protein sequence: CSVDRTVSTDTQYF.